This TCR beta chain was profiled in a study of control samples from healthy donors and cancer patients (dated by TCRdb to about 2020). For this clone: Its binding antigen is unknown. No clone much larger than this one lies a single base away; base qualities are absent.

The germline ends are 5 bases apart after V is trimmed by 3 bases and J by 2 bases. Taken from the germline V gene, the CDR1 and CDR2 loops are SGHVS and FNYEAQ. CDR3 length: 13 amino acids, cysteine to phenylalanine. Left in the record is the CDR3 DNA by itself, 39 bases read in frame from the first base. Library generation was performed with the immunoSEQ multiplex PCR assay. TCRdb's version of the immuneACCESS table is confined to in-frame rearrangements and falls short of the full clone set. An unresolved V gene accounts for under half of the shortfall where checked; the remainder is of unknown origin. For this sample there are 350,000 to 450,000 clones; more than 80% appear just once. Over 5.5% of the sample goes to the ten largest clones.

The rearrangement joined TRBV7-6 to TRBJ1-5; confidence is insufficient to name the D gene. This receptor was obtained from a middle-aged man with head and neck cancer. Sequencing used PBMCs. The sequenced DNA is TGTGCCAGCAGCTTTGGACGCAATCAGCCCCAGCATTTT. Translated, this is CASSFGRNQPQHF.